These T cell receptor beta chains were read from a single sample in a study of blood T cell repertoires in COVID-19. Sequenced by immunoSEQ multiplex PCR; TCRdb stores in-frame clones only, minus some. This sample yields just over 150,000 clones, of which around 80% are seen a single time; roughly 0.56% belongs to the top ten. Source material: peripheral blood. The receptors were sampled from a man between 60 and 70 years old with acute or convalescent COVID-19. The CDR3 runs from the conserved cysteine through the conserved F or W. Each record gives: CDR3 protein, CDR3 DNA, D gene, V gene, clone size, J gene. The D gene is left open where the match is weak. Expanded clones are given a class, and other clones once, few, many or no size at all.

CASSLTTGAPSYEQYF	TGTGCCAGCAGTTTAACAACAGGGGCCCCGTCCTACGAGCAGTACTTC	TRBD1	TRBV6-2/TRBV6-3	.	TRBJ2-7
CASSVDPAGGGEQYF	TGTGCCAGCAGCGTAGACCCAGCGGGAGGGGGCGAGCAGTACTTC	TRBD2	TRBV9	.	TRBJ2-7
CASRETGEGKAFF	TGTGCCAGCAGGGAGACAGGGGAAGGTAAAGCTTTCTTT	TRBD1	TRBV12-3/TRBV12-4	.	TRBJ1-1
CATTSGGPQETQYF	TGTGCCACGACTAGCGGGGGGCCTCAAGAGACCCAGTACTTC	TRBD2	TRBV19	once	TRBJ2-5
CASSQVKRYTGELFF	TGCGCCAGCAGCCAAGTAAAGCGTTACACCGGGGAGCTGTTTTTT	.	TRBV4-3	few	TRBJ2-2
CASSTAGRRDYEQYF	TGTGCCAGCAGTACTGCTGGTCGGCGGGACTACGAGCAGTACTTC	.	TRBV28	.	TRBJ2-7
CATSRGLAGPGSYEQYF	TGTGCCACCAGCAGAGGACTAGCGGGACCCGGCTCCTACGAGCAGTACTTC	TRBD2	TRBV15	.	TRBJ2-7
CASSEHGNSYEQYF	TGTGCCAGCAGTGAACACGGGAACTCCTACGAGCAGTACTTC	.	TRBV6-1	.	TRBJ2-7
CASSPSGRLETQYF	TGTGCCAGCAGCCCCAGCGGGAGGCTAGAGACCCAGTACTTC	TRBD2	TRBV7-9	.	TRBJ2-5
CAWSIGAAGEQYF	TGTGCCTGGAGTATAGGGGCCGCAGGCGAGCAGTACTTC	.	TRBV30	.	TRBJ2-7
CASKPTTVNTEAFF	TGTGCCAGCAAGCCGACCACAGTGAACACTGAAGCTTTCTTT	.	TRBV11-3	.	TRBJ1-1
CASSPGENYGYTF	TGTGCCAGCAGCCCAGGGGAGAACTATGGCTACACCTTC	.	TRBV3-1/TRBV3-2	.	TRBJ1-2
CASSPRGSGSGNTIYF	TGTGCCAGCAGTCCCCGAGGCAGCGGATCTGGAAACACCATATATTTT	.	TRBV27	.	TRBJ1-3
CASSLNTGGYEQYF	TGCGCCAGCAGCTTGAATACGGGAGGCTACGAGCAGTACTTC	TRBD2	TRBV5-1	.	TRBJ2-7
CASSQDPKTDTQYF	TGTGCCAGCAGCCAAGACCCTAAGACAGATACGCAGTATTTT	.	TRBV4-2	few	TRBJ2-3
CASTGRGENSPLHF	TGTGCCAGCACTGGCAGGGGTGAGAATTCACCCCTCCACTTT	.	TRBV6-5	.	TRBJ1-6
CASSPSPLAAYEQYF	TGTGCCAGCAGCCCCAGTCCCCTAGCGGCTTACGAGCAGTACTTC	TRBD2	TRBV7-2	.	TRBJ2-7
CASSQDPSGNTGELFF	TGTGCCAGCAGCCAAGACCCTAGCGGGAACACCGGGGAGCTGTTTTTT	TRBD2	TRBV4-2	.	TRBJ2-2
CASSRTSGSLGDTQYF	TGCGCCAGCAGCCGGACTAGCGGATCCCTGGGAGATACGCAGTATTTT	TRBD2	TRBV5-1	.	TRBJ2-3
CARPTSGRSYEQYF	TGTGCCAGACCGACTAGCGGGAGGTCCTACGAGCAGTACTTC	TRBD2	TRBV5-3	.	TRBJ2-7
CASSVLPETAGDGYTF	TGTGCCAGCAGCGTATTACCAGAGACAGCCGGCGATGGCTACACCTTC	.	TRBV9	.	TRBJ1-2
CASSLGGLAGGPSTGELFF	TGTGCCAGCAGCTTGGGAGGACTAGCGGGAGGGCCGAGCACCGGGGAGCTGTTTTTT	TRBD2	TRBV5-5	once	TRBJ2-2
CASSPSGTGKTEAFF	TGTGCCAGCTCACCATCAGGAACGGGGAAGACTGAAGCTTTCTTT	.	TRBV18	once	TRBJ1-1
CASSKDSAYNEQFF	TGTGCCAGCTCTAAAGACTCGGCTTACAATGAGCAGTTCTTC	.	TRBV6-5	.	TRBJ2-1
CASSQEVFRGQGNTIYF	TGCGCCAGCAGCCAAGAAGTATTCAGGGGGCAGGGAAACACCATATATTTT	TRBD1	TRBV4-3	.	TRBJ1-3
CSASHYGLVGNIQYF	TGCAGTGCTAGTCACTACGGACTAGTTGGAAACATTCAGTACTTC	TRBD2	TRBV20-1	.	TRBJ2-4
CASSSLGAGGYGYTF	TGTGCCAGCAGTTCCCTCGGGGCAGGGGGCTATGGCTACACCTTC	TRBD1	TRBV27	.	TRBJ1-2
CASSYSQGIAEAFF	TGTGCCAGCAGTTACTCACAGGGCATCGCTGAAGCTTTCTTT	.	TRBV6-5	.	TRBJ1-1